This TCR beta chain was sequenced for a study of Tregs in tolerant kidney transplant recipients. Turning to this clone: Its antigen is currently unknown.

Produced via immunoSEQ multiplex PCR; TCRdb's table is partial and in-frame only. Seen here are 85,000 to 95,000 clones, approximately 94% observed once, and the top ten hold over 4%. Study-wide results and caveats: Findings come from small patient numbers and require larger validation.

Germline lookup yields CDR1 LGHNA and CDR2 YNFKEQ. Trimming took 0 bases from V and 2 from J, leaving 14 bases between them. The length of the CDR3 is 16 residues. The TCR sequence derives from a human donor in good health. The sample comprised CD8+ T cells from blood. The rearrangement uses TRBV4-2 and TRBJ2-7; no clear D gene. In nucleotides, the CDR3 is TGTGCCAGCAGCCAAGATCTTCCCCCGCCGGCCTACGAGCAGTACTTC. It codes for CASSQDLPPPAYEQYF.